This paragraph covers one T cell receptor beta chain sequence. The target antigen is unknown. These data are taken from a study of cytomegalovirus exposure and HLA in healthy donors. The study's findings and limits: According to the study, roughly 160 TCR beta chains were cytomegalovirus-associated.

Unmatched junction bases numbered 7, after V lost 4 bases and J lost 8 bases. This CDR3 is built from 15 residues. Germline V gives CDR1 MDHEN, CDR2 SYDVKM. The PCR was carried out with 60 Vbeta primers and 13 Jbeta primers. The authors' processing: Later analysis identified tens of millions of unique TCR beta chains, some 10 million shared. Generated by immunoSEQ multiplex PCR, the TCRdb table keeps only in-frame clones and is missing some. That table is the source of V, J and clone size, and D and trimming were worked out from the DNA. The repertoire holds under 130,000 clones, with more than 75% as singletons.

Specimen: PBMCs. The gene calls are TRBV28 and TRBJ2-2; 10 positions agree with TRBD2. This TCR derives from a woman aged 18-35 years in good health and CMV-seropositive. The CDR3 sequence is CASSYGLAEGGELFF. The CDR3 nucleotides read TGTGCCAGCAGTTACGGACTAGCGGAAGGTGGGGAGCTGTTTTTT.